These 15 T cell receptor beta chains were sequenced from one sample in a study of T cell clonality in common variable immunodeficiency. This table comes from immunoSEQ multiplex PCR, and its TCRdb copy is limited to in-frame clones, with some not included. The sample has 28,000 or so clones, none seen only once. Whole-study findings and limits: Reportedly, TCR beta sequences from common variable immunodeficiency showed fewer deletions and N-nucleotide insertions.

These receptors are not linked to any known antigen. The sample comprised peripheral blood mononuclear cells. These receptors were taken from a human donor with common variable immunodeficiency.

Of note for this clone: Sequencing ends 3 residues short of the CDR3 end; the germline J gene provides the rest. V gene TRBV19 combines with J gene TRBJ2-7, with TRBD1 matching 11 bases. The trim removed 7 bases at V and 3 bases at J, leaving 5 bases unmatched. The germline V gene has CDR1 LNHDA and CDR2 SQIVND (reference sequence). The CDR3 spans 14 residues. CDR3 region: CASNSGTGGYEQYF. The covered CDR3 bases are TGTGCCAGTAATTCCGGGACAGGGGGCTACGAG.

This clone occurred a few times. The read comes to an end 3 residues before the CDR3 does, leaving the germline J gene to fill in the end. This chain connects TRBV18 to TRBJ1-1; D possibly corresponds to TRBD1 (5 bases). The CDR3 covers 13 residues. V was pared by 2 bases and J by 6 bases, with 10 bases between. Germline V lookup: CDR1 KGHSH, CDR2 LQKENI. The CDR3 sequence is CASSPTPTAEAFF. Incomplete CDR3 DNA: TGTGCCAGCTCACCAACTCCGACAGCTGAA.

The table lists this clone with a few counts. The sequenced CDR3 bases are TGTGCCAGCAGCCTGACAGGGGGCAGGATTAACACTGAA. It yields the protein CASSLTGGRINTE. The whole CDR3 region reads CASSLTGGRINTEAFF. The chain combines TRBV7-3 with TRBJ1-1; TRBD1 matches 10 bases. Read data end 3 residues before the CDR3 end; the end is taken from the germline J gene. The CDR3 consists of 16 residues. The V segment lost 5 bases and the J segment 2 bases; nucleotides outside the gene matches: 8. The V gene's germline CDR1 is SGHTA and CDR2 FQGTGA.

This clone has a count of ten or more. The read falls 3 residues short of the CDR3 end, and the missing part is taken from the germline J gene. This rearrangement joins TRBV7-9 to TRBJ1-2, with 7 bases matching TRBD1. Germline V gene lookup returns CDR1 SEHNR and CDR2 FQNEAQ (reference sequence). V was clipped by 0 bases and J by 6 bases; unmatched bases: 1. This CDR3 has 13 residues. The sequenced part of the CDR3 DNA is TGTGCCAGCAGCTTAGCGACAGGGAATGGC. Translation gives CASSLATGNG. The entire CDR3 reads CASSLATGNGYTF.

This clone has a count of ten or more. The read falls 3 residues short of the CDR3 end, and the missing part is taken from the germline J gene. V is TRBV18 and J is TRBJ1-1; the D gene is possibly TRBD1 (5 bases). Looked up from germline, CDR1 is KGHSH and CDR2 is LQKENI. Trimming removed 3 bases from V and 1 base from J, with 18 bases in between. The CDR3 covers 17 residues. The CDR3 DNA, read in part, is TGTGCCAGCTCACCGCCCGACAGCCTTTCCCGGAACACTGAA. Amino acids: CASSPPDSLSRNTE. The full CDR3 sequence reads CASSPPDSLSRNTEAFF.

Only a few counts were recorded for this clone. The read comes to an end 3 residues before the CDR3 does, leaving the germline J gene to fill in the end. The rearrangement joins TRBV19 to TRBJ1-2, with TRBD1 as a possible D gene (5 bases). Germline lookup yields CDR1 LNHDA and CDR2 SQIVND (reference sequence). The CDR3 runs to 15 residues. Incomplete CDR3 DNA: TGTGCCAGTAGTATCCTCGGGACTCCTTCAGGGGGC. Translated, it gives CASSILGTPSGG. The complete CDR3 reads CASSILGTPSGGYTF.

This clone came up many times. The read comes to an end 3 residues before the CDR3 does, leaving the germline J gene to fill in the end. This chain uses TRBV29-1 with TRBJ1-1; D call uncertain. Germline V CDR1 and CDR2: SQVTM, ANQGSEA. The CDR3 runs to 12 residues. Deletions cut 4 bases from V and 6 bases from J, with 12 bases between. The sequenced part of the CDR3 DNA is TGCAGCGTTGGTTTTGAGGGCGCTGAA. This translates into CSVGFEGAE. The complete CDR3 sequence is CSVGFEGAEAFF.

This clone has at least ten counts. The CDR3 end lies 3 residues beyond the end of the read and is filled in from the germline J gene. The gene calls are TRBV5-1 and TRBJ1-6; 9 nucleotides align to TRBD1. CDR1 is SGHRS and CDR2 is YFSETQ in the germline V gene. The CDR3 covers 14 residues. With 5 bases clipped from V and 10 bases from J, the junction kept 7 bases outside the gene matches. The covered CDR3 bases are TGCGCCAGCAGTCGGGACAGGGAACTCTCACCC. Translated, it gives CASSRDRELSP. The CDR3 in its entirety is CASSRDRELSPLHF.

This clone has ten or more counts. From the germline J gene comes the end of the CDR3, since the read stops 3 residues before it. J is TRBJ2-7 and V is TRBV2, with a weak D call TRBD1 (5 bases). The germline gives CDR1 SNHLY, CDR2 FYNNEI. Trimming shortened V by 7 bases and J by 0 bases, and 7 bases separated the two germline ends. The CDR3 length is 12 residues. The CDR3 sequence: CASKDNSYEQYF. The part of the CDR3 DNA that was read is TGTGCCAGCAAGGACAACTCCTACGAG. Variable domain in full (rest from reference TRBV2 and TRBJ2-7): EPEVTQTPSHQVTQMGQEVILRCVPISNHLYFYWYRQILGQKVEFLVSFYNNEISEKSEIFDDQFSVERPDGSNFTLKIRSTKLEDSAMYFCASKDNSYEQYFGPGTRLTVT.

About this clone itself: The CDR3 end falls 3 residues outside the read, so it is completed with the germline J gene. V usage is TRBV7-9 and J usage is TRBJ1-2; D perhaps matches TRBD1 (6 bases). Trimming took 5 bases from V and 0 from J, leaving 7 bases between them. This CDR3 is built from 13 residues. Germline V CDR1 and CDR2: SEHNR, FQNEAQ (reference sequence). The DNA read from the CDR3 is TGTGCCAGCAGCCGGGACACTAACTATGGC. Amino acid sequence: CASSRDTNYG. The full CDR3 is CASSRDTNYGYTF.

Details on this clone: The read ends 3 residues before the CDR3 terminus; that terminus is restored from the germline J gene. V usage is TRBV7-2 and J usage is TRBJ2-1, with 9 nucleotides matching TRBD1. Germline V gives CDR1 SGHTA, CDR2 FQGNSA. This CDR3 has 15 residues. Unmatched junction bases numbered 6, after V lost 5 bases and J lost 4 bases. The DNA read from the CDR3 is TGTGCCAGCAGCCCCGGGACAGGGAATTACAATGAG. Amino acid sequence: CASSPGTGNYNE. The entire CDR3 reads CASSPGTGNYNEQFF.

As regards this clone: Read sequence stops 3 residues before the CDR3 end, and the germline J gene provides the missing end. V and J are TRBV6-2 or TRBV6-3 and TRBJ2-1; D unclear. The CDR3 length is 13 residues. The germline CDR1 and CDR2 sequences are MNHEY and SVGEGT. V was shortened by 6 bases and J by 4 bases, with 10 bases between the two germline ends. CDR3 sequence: CASSSVEYNEQFF. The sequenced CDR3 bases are TGTGCCAGCAGCTCGGTTGAGTACAATGAG.

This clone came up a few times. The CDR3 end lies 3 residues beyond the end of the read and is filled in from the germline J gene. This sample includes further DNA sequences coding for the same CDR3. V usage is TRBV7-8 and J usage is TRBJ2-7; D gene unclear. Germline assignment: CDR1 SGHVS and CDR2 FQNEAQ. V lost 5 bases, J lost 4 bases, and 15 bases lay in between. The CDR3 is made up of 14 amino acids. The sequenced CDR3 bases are TGTGCCAGCAGCCCACCCCAACAGTCTTACGAG. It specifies CASSPPQQSYE. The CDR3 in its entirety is CASSPPQQSYEQYF.

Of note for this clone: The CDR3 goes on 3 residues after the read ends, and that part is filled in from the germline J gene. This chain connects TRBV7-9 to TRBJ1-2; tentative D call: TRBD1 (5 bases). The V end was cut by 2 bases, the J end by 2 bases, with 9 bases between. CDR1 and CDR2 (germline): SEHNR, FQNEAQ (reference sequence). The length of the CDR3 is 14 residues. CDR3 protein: CASSLRKGNYGYTF. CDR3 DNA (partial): TGTGCCAGCAGCTTACGGAAGGGGAACTATGGC.

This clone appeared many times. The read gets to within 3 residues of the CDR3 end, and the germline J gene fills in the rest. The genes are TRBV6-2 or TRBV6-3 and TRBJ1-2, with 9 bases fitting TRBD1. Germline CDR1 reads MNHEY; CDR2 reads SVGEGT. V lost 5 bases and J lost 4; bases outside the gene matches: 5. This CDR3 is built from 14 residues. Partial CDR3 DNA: TGTGCCAGCAGTACCGGGACAGGGTTCTATGGC. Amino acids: CASSTGTGFYG. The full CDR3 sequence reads CASSTGTGFYGYTF.